A selection of T cell receptor beta chains follows, all from one sample in a study of neurological immune-mediated disorders. A single record per CDR3 protein comes from TCRdb applying MiXCR to the 5' RACE reads. The sample holds tens of thousands of distinct CDR3 sequences, about 6% seen once. The sequenced sample consisted of CD4+ T cells from blood. These receptor sequences come from a woman in her 40s in good health. The CDR3 runs from the conserved cysteine through the conserved F or W. A D gene is named only where the DNA matches it firmly. Some rows mark clone size as missing; the rest say once, few, many or name a class of expanded clone.

clone size	J gene	V gene	D gene	CDR3 length	CDR3 DNA	CDR3 protein
many	TRBJ1-2	TRBV7-2	TRBD1	13	TGTGCCAGCAGCCCCGACAGGGCCTATGGCTACACCTTC	CASSPDRAYGYTF
many	TRBJ2-5	TRBV7-8	TRBD1	16	TGTGCCAGCAGCTTAGGATCGACAGGGGGCTTTGAGACCCAGTACTTC	CASSLGSTGGFETQYF
.	TRBJ1-3	TRBV10-3	.	24	TGTGCCATCAGTGACTTTGCGTTCTTAAACAGGGACTATACCTCTCAGGATCCTGGAAACACCATATATTTT	CAISDFAFLNRDYTSQDPGNTIYF
many	TRBJ2-4	TRBV7-2	.	16	TGTGCCAGCAGCTTAGAAGCAGGTTTAGCCAAAAACATTCAGTACTTC	CASSLEAGLAKNIQYF
many	TRBJ2-7	TRBV6-2/TRBV6-3	.	15	TGTGCCAGCAGCCCTGGACGGGGGAGAACCTACGAGCAGTACTTC	CASSPGRGRTYEQYF
many	TRBJ2-1	TRBV20-1	.	13	TGCAGTGCTTGGACCCGTGGCCACAATGAGCAGTTCTTC	CSAWTRGHNEQFF
many	TRBJ2-1	TRBV6-5	TRBD1	15	TGTGCCAGCAGTTATGACAGGGAACCCTACAATGAGCAGTTCTTC	CASSYDREPYNEQFF
many	TRBJ1-1	TRBV20-1	.	12	TGCAGTGCTAGGTCCCCGAACACTGAAGCTTTCTTT	CSARSPNTEAFF
few	TRBJ2-2	TRBV7-2	.	14	TGTGCCAGCAGAGAGGGTCAGAACACCGGGGAGCTGTTTTTT	CASREGQNTGELFF
many	TRBJ1-5	TRBV28	TRBD1	15	TGTGCCAGCAGAAAACCCGACAGGGTGAATCAGCCCCAGCATTTT	CASRKPDRVNQPQHF
many	TRBJ2-1	TRBV20-1	TRBD2	13	TGCAGCGTGGGGCTAGCGGTGAGAAATGAGCAGTTCTTC	CSVGLAVRNEQFF
many	TRBJ1-1	TRBV20-1	.	12	TGCAGTGCTAGTAAACAGGGTACTGAAGCTTTCTTT	CSASKQGTEAFF
many	TRBJ1-5	TRBV7-2	.	15	TGTGCCAGCAGCCCCGGTAATCGGGGCAATCAGCCCCAGCATTTT	CASSPGNRGNQPQHF
many	TRBJ1-3	TRBV7-6	.	16	TGTGCCAGCAGACCTCCGGGACCCATCACTGGAAACACCATATATTTT	CASRPPGPITGNTIYF
many	TRBJ2-1	TRBV5-1	TRBD1	16	TGCGCCAGCAGCTCCCCCGGGACAGGGGTTAGCAATGAGCAGTTCTTC	CASSSPGTGVSNEQFF
many	TRBJ2-5	TRBV27	.	14	TGTGCCAGCAGCCTCCTGGAAGGGAAGGGGACCCAGTACTTC	CASSLLEGKGTQYF
.	TRBJ2-1	TRBV7-9	TRBD2	15	TGTGCCAGCAGTTTAGCGGGAGGTGGGGCCAATGAGCAGTTCTTC	CASSLAGGGANEQFF
many	TRBJ2-7	TRBV4-2	TRBD2	15	TGTGCCAGCAGCCAAGGTCTAGCGGGAGGCTACGAGCAGTACTTC	CASSQGLAGGYEQYF
many	TRBJ2-7	TRBV11-2	.	13	TGTGCCAGCAGCTTAGTAGTCGAATACGAGCAGTACTTC	CASSLVVEYEQYF
many	TRBJ1-5	TRBV7-3	.	16	TGTGCCAGCAGCTTACTGGGGGGCGCGGATAATCAGCCCCAGCATTTT	CASSLLGGADNQPQHF
many	TRBJ2-3	TRBV3-1	.	16	TGTGCCAGCAGCTCGTGGAACGGGCCGAGCACAGATACGCAGTATTTT	CASSSWNGPSTDTQYF
many	TRBJ2-2	TRBV9	TRBD1	17	TGTGCCAGCAGCGTAGACGGACAGGGGGCGAACACCGGGGAGCTGTTTTTT	CASSVDGQGANTGELFF
.	TRBJ1-1	TRBV6-2/TRBV6-3	TRBD1	16	TGTGCCAGCAGTTACGTCCTCAGGGGGCGGGACACTGAAGCTTTCTTT	CASSYVLRGRDTEAFF
many	TRBJ1-1	TRBV13	.	13	TGTGCCAGCAGCCCCCGTGGGGGGGGCCAAGCTTTCTTT	CASSPRGGGQAFF
many	TRBJ2-2	TRBV3-1	TRBD2	15	TGTGCCAGCAGCCTAGCGGGAGGGCGCCCCGGGGAGCTGTTTTTT	CASSLAGGRPGELFF
many	TRBJ1-4	TRBV28	.	14	TGTGCCAGCACGGGTGGAATCCGGTGGCAAAAACTGTTTTTT	CASTGGIRWQKLFF
medium-sized	TRBJ2-5	TRBV10-3	.	14	TGTGCCATCAGGGGTGGCAGTCACGAGGAGACCCAGTACTTC	CAIRGGSHEETQYF
many	TRBJ1-1	TRBV18	.	15	TGTGCCAGCTCACCATTGGGTCGATCGGACACTGAAGCTTTCTTT	CASSPLGRSDTEAFF
many	TRBJ2-7	TRBV20-1	TRBD1	14	TGCAGTGCTGTCCCCGGGACAGGGCTCGACGAGCAGTACTTC	CSAVPGTGLDEQYF
many	TRBJ2-7	TRBV12-3/TRBV12-4	TRBD1	16	TGTGCCAGCAGTAACGACCGGGACAGGGGAAACTACGAGCAGTACTTC	CASSNDRDRGNYEQYF